These 24 T cell receptor beta chains were sequenced from one sample in a study of T cells after yellow fever vaccination (dated by TCRdb to between 2018 and 2021). Libraries came from 5' RACE. Sequencing was carried out with an Illumina HiSeq 2500. TCRdb took the public reads, trimmed them with fastp at Q25, ran MiXCR for clone calling and kept in-frame beta chains. Rows are unified per CDR3 protein, each entry keeping the most common DNA and genes. This sample holds some 500,000 distinct CDR3 sequences; less than 15% were observed only once. The ten largest clones capture over 12% of the sample. What this sample's treatment or condition label stands for: live attenuated yellow fever vaccine strain. The sample in question was PBMCs, obtained on the day of the yellow fever booster vaccination. The receptors were gathered from a man aged 25-45 years who received the YFV17D yellow fever vaccine.

There are a few counts of this clonotype. The CDR3 sequence: CASTRPGQGVQPQHF. CDR3 DNA sequence: TGTGCCAGCACTCGACCGGGACAGGGGGTCCAGCCCCAGCATTTT. J is TRBJ1-5 and V is TRBV6-1; 11 bases are shared with TRBD1. Germline CDR1 is MNHNS and CDR2 is SASEGT. The junction had 9 bases not matched to a gene; V was cut back by 7 bases and J by 7 bases. CDR3 length: 15 amino acids.

This clonotype was counted a few times. The genes are TRBV5-4 and TRBJ2-7, with 11 bases matching TRBD1. The CDR3 covers 15 residues. Losses at the gene ends were 4 bases for V and 4 bases for J; bases not matched to a gene: 7. In germline, CDR1 is SGHNT, CDR2 YYREEE (reference sequence). The chain's CDR3 is CASSLPGTGGYEQYF. The CDR3 bases are TGTGCCAGCAGCCTACCCGGGACAGGGGGTTACGAGCAGTACTTC.

Only a few counts were recorded for this clonotype. The V gene is TRBV3-1, the J gene TRBJ1-2; TRBD1 matches 7 bases. Per the germline V gene, CDR1 is LGHDT and CDR2 is YNNKEL (reference sequence). This CDR3 comprises 13 residues. After removal of 0 bases from V and 6 bases from J, the junction contained 1 base not matched to a gene. The CDR3 protein is CASSQETGNGYTF. CDR3 nucleotide sequence: TGTGCCAGCAGCCAAGAGACAGGGAATGGCTACACCTTC. Together with reference TRBV3-1 and TRBJ1-2, the CDR3 gives the full variable domain: DTAVSQTPKYLVTQMGNDKSIKCEQNLGHDTMYWYKQDSKKFLKIMFSYNNKELIINETVPNRFSPKSPDKAHLNLHINSLELGDSAVYFCASSQETGNGYTFGSGTRLTVV.

In this sample, this clonotype turned up a few times. The V and J genes are TRBV15 and TRBJ2-1, with 7 bases matching TRBD2. The length of the CDR3 is 16 residues. The V and J ends lost 0 bases and 3 bases, in that order; junction bases with no gene match: 5. The germline gives CDR1 LNHNV, CDR2 YYDKDF (reference sequence). CDR3 sequence reads: CATSRDGLGNYNEQFF. The CDR3 bases are TGTGCCACCAGCAGAGACGGACTAGGGAACTACAATGAGCAGTTCTTC.

This clonotype was seen a few times. This chain uses TRBV29-1 with TRBJ2-2; the match to TRBD2 covers 7 bases. This CDR3 is built from 15 residues. The V gene's germline CDR1 is SQVTM and CDR2 ANQGSEA. V lost 4 bases and J lost 7; bases outside the gene matches: 12. CDR3 loop: CSVAGTLAAVGELFF. In DNA form, the CDR3 reads TGCAGCGTTGCTGGAACCCTAGCGGCTGTCGGGGAGCTGTTTTTT.

The sample holds a few counts of this clonotype. The CDR3 loop is CASSLMGDTEAFF. CDR3 nucleotides: TGTGCCAGCAGCTTAATGGGGGACACTGAAGCTTTCTTT. The J gene is TRBJ1-1, the V gene TRBV7-9; D is perhaps TRBD1 (5 bases). From germline, CDR1 is SEHNR and CDR2 FQNEAQ (reference sequence). V lost 2 bases and J 3 bases, leaving 7 bases between the germline ends. This CDR3 comprises 13 residues. Looking up the rest from reference TRBV7-9 and TRBJ1-1 gives the full variable domain: DTGVSQNPRHKITKRGQNVTFRCDPISEHNRLYWYRQTLGQGPEFLTYFQNEAQLEKSRLLSDRFSAERPKGSFSTLEIQRTEQGDSAMYLCASSLMGDTEAFFGQGTRLTVV.

This clonotype was detected only a few times. This chain uses TRBV7-2 with TRBJ2-5; possibly TRBD1 for D (6 bases). The V gene's germline CDR1 is SGHTA and CDR2 FQGNSA. V lost 5 bases, J lost 6 bases, and 16 bases lay in between. The CDR3 runs 14 residues. CDR3 in DNA: TGTGCCAGCAGCGCAGACAGGCCCGTTCAGACCCAGTACTTC. Amino acid sequence: CASSADRPVQTQYF.

The rearrangement uses TRBV12-3 or TRBV12-4 and TRBJ2-7, with a possible D match to TRBD1 (5 bases). V lost 6 bases and J lost 3, with 12 bases in between. This CDR3 has 13 residues. CDR3 sequence reads: CASRRLGLYEQYF. In DNA, the CDR3 is TGTGCCAGCAGGCGTCTGGGGCTCTACGAGCAGTACTTC.

This clonotype came up many times. The rearrangement links TRBV5-5 to TRBJ1-4, with 7 bases matching TRBD1. V dropped 4 bases and J dropped 3; count of bases not matched to a gene: 9. Germline values: CDR1 SGHKS, CDR2 YYEKEE (reference sequence). There are 16 residues in the CDR3. CDR3 sequence reads: CASSPDRPAANEKLFF. The DNA of the CDR3 is TGTGCCAGCAGCCCGGACAGGCCAGCAGCTAATGAAAAACTGTTTTTT. The entire variable domain, with the rest obtained from reference TRBV5-5 and TRBJ1-4, is as follows: DAGVTQSPTHLIKTRGQQVTLRCSPISGHKSVSWYQQVLGQGPQFIFQYYEKEERGRGNFPDRFSARQFPNYSSELNVNALLLGDSALYLCASSPDRPAANEKLFFGSGTQLSVL.

The CDR3 is CSVGNTDTQYF. The CDR3 DNA is TGCAGCGTTGGTAACACAGATACGCAGTATTTT. The chain has TRBV29-1 and TRBJ2-3; D is ambiguous. V gave up 4 bases and J gave up 2 bases, with 4 bases separating them. Germline V gives CDR1 SQVTM, CDR2 ANQGSEA. The CDR3 has 11 amino acids.

In this sample, this clonotype turned up a few times. The rearrangement links TRBV6-2 or TRBV6-3 to TRBJ2-1; D is possibly TRBD1 (5 bases). Per germline, CDR1 MNHEY and CDR2 SVGEGT. This CDR3 spans 16 amino acids. V dropped 1 base and J dropped 2 bases, with 12 bases sitting between them. CDR3 residues: CASSYLQVVPYNEQFF. CDR3 in DNA: TGTGCCAGCAGTTACTTACAGGTTGTCCCCTACAATGAGCAGTTCTTC.

This clonotype was observed a few times. The rearrangement joins TRBV29-1 to TRBJ2-7; TRBD1 might be the D (5 bases). This CDR3 has 12 amino acids. With 6 bases removed from V and 2 bases from J, the gap between germline ends came to 11 bases. Germline CDR1 is SQVTM and CDR2 is ANQGSEA. The CDR3 DNA reads as TGCAGCGTCGCAGGGAATACCTACGAGCAGTACTTC. The encoded protein is CSVAGNTYEQYF.

This chain connects TRBV19 to TRBJ1-2; D remains unclear. Germline V gene sequence: CDR1 LNHDA, CDR2 SQIVND (reference sequence). With 0 bases removed from V and 5 bases from J, the gap between germline ends came to 7 bases. This CDR3 spans 13 amino acids. The CDR3 loop reads CASSIDGNYGYTF. The CDR3, as DNA: TGTGCCAGTAGTATAGATGGAAATTATGGCTACACCTTC.

This clonotype has more than one count but fewer than ten. The chain has TRBV28 and TRBJ1-2; maybe TRBD1 (6 bases). Trimming left V 6 bases short and J 1 base short, with 15 bases between. The CDR3 has 15 amino acids. CDR1 MDHEN and CDR2 SYDVKM come from the germline V gene. The CDR3 nucleotides read TGTGCCAGCAGAAGCCAAGACAGGAGTAACTATGGCTACACCTTC. Its translation is CASRSQDRSNYGYTF.

Here the CDR3 DNA reads TGTGCCAGCAGCTTCCAGGTGCGGAAAGAGGCAGATACGCAGTATTTT. Encoded protein: CASSFQVRKEADTQYF. The V call is TRBV7-2, the J call TRBJ2-3, with D uncertain. Between the trimmed V and J ends, which lost 3 bases and 4 bases, there was a span of 17 bases. CDR3 size: 16 residues. Germline assignment: CDR1 SGHTA and CDR2 FQGNSA.

V is TRBV5-5 and J is TRBJ2-5, with D hard to call. From germline, CDR1 is SGHKS and CDR2 YYEKEE (reference sequence). V was pared by 7 bases and J by 3 bases, with 13 bases between. The CDR3 is made up of 13 amino acids. CDR3 loop: CASGPGLEETQYF. CDR3 DNA: TGTGCCAGCGGCCCCGGGCTAGAAGAGACCCAGTACTTC. Full variable domain (rest looked up from reference TRBV5-5 and TRBJ2-5): DAGVTQSPTHLIKTRGQQVTLRCSPISGHKSVSWYQQVLGQGPQFIFQYYEKEERGRGNFPDRFSARQFPNYSSELNVNALLLGDSALYLCASGPGLEETQYFGPGTRLLVL.

V gene TRBV12-3 or TRBV12-4 combines with J gene TRBJ2-2, with 9 nucleotides matching TRBD2. This CDR3 has 15 residues. V lost 3 bases, J lost 7 bases, and 6 bases stayed unmatched. CDR3 DNA: TGTGCCAGCAGTTTTTCCCTAGCGGGAATCGGGGAGCTGTTTTTT. It is translated as CASSFSLAGIGELFF.

The chain has TRBV9 and TRBJ2-3, with 10 nucleotides matching TRBD1. The germline gives CDR1 SGDLS, CDR2 YYNGEE. This CDR3 has 15 amino acids. The V gene end was trimmed by 4 bases and the J gene end by 6 bases; junction bases not matched to a gene: 8. CDR3 protein: CASSLGGTGVDTQYF. CDR3 coding DNA: TGTGCCAGCAGCCTAGGGGGGACAGGGGTGGATACGCAGTATTTT.

The J gene is TRBJ2-5, the V gene TRBV12-3 or TRBV12-4; D gene uncertain. V lost 3 bases and J lost 1, with 6 bases in between. CDR3 length: 13 residues. The DNA for the CDR3 is TGTGCCAGCAGTTTCTGGTTCCAAGAGACCCAGTACTTC. It yields the protein CASSFWFQETQYF.

The chain uses TRBV28 and TRBJ1-2, with 9 bases fitting TRBD1. The CDR3 contains 15 residues. Trimming cost V 5 bases and J 3 bases; bases outside gene matches: 7. Germline lookup yields CDR1 MDHEN and CDR2 SYDVKM. The chain's CDR3 is CASSQGQGLDYGYTF. The CDR3 DNA follows: TGTGCCAGCAGTCAGGGACAGGGTTTAGACTATGGCTACACCTTC.

The chain has TRBV5-1 and TRBJ2-7; 13 bases fit TRBD2. From germline, CDR1 is SGHRS and CDR2 YFSETQ. CDR3 length: 19 residues. Germline trimming cut 0 bases from V and 3 bases from J; bases unmatched to any gene: 12. For the CDR3, the DNA is TGCGCCAGCAGCTTGGGTGCTACTAGCGGGAGGGCGAATCTCTACGAGCAGTACTTC. This gives the protein CASSLGATSGRANLYEQYF.

This clonotype occurred many times. The rearrangement joins TRBV12-3 or TRBV12-4 to TRBJ2-5; 8 nucleotides agree with TRBD2. V shed 6 bases and J 4 bases; nucleotides not matched to a gene: 4. The CDR3 extends over 13 amino acids. CDR3 nucleotide sequence: TGTGCCAGCAGCTTCAGCGGGAGAGAGACCCAGTACTTC. Its protein is CASSFSGRETQYF.

V usage is TRBV20-1 and J usage is TRBJ2-1; possibly TRBD1 or TRBD2 for D (5 bases each). V was clipped by 5 bases and J by 1 base, with 9 bases between them. Germline assignment: CDR1 DFQATT and CDR2 SNEGSKA (reference sequence). CDR3 length equals 13 residues. The CDR3 sequence is CSAWDGSYNEQFF. CDR3 bases: TGCAGTGCTTGGGACGGGTCCTACAATGAGCAGTTCTTC.

This clonotype was seen repeatedly, ten times or more. The V and J genes are TRBV19 and TRBJ2-3; 7 nucleotides line up with TRBD1. Trimming removed 4 bases from V and 2 bases from J; junction bases left unmatched: 9. CDR1 and CDR2 (germline): LNHDA, SQIVND (reference sequence). This CDR3 is built from 16 residues. The DNA of the CDR3 is TGTGCCAGTAGTAGACCGGGACAGAGATACACAGATACGCAGTATTTT. Translated, it gives CASSRPGQRYTDTQYF. The whole variable domain, filled in from reference TRBV19 and TRBJ2-3, reads DGGITQSPKYLFRKEGQNVTLSCEQNLNHDAMYWYRQDPGQGLRLIYYSQIVNDFQKGDIAEGYSVSREKKESFPLTVTSAQKNPTAFYLCASSRPGQRYTDTQYFGPGTRLTVL.